These 16 T cell receptor beta chains were all obtained from the same sample, sequenced in a study of T cells in Graves' hyperthyroidism and ophthalmopathy. What was amplified from RNA transcripts were TCR beta CDR3 regions. During a first-round RT-PCR of the TCR CDR3, the HTBI primer set was used. TCRdb called the multiplex PCR reads again in MiXCR, with one record for every CDR3 protein. The sample has fewer than 550,000 distinct CDR3 sequences; roughly 14% are singletons. Sequences were obtained from blood. The receptors originated from a woman aged 18 to 35 with Graves' hyperthyroidism.

Remarks on this clonotype: At one boundary the junction diverges from the germline segment, which might be a read error. In DNA form, the CDR3 reads TGCGCCAGCAGCTTGGAAGGGATGGGAGAGACCCAGCACTTC. Translating it yields CASSLEGMGETQHF. The rearrangement links TRBV5-1 to TRBJ2-5; possible D gene TRBD2, 5 bases. The CDR3 extends over 14 amino acids. Germline V gene data show CDR1 as SGHRS and CDR2 as YFSETQ.

The sample holds a few counts of this clonotype. The CDR3 DNA is TGTGCCAGCAGCCAAGATTGGGGCCGGACTGGAAACACCATATATTTT. Protein: CASSQDWGRTGNTIYF. The chain joins TRBV4-2 to TRBJ1-3, with D tentatively TRBD1 (5 bases). Germline V gene lookup returns CDR1 LGHNA and CDR2 YNFKEQ. The CDR3 has 16 amino acids. V lost 0 bases to trimming and J lost 2 bases, with 11 bases between them.

This clonotype has a handful of counts. A read error may account for a junction end that differs from germline. V gene TRBV28 combines with J gene TRBJ2-4; no definite D call. CDR3 length: 15 amino acids. CDR1 MDHEN and CDR2 SYDVKM come from the germline V gene. Written as DNA, the CDR3 is TGTGCCAGCAGTAGTTTAATTATAGCCGAAAACATTCAGTACTTC. This encodes CASSSLIIAENIQYF.

A few counts support this clonotype. The V gene is TRBV7-3, the J gene TRBJ2-3; 14 bases agree with TRBD2. Germline lookup yields CDR1 SGHTA and CDR2 FQGTGA. With 4 bases clipped from V and 2 bases from J, the junction kept 8 bases outside the gene matches. The CDR3 totals 18 residues. For the CDR3, the DNA is TGTGCCAGCAGCTCCCCGGGACTAGCGGGGGCCGACACAGATACGCAGTATTTT. It is translated as CASSSPGLAGADTDTQYF. Supplemented by reference TRBV7-3 and TRBJ2-3, the full variable domain reads GAGVSQTPSNKVTEKGKYVELRCDPISGHTALYWYRQSLGQGPEFLIYFQGTGAADDSGLPNDRFFAVRPEGSVSTLKIQRTERGDSAVYLCASSSPGLAGADTDTQYFGPGTRLTVL.

This clonotype was observed a handful of times. The chain has TRBV7-2 and TRBJ2-3, with 7 bases aligning to TRBD1. After removal of 3 bases from V and 2 bases from J, the junction contained 5 bases not matched to a gene. The germline gives CDR1 SGHTA, CDR2 FQGNSA. The CDR3 runs to 15 residues. The CDR3 loop reads CASSLQGVSTDTQYF. CDR3 DNA sequence: TGTGCCAGCAGCTTGCAGGGGGTATCCACAGATACGCAGTATTTT. The variable domain in full, completed from reference TRBV7-2 and TRBJ2-3, reads GAGVSQSPSNKVTEKGKDVELRCDPISGHTALYWYRQSLGQGLEFLIYFQGNSAPDKSGLPSDRFSAERTGGSVSTLTIQRTQQEDSAVYLCASSLQGVSTDTQYFGPGTRLTVL.

V and J are TRBV19 and TRBJ2-2, with a possible D match to TRBD2 (5 bases). CDR1 and CDR2 from the germline V gene are LNHDA and SQIVND (reference sequence). This CDR3 comprises 17 residues. Trimming removed 3 bases at V and 1 base at J, with 15 bases between. CDR3 amino acids: CASSMVRRGWNTGELFF. CDR3 nucleotides: TGTGCCAGTAGTATGGTGCGGCGCGGGTGGAACACCGGGGAGCTGTTTTTT.

The chain carries TRBV12-3 or TRBV12-4 and TRBJ1-5, with D unclear. This CDR3 has 15 residues. V gave up 1 base and J gave up 4 bases, with 11 bases separating them. CDR3 residues: CASSLESDWNQPQHF. CDR3 nucleotide sequence: TGTGCCAGCAGTTTAGAATCGGATTGGAATCAGCCCCAGCATTTT.

This clonotype was seen repeatedly, ten times or more. The chain recombines TRBV27 with TRBJ1-6, with D uncertain. The germline V and J ends were trimmed by 7 bases and 0 bases, with 10 bases remaining between them. Germline CDR1 and CDR2: MNHEY and SMNVEV (reference sequence). The CDR3 has 15 amino acids. The CDR3 region is CASTRSFSYNSPLHF. Written as DNA, the CDR3 is TGTGCCAGCACGAGAAGCTTCTCCTATAATTCACCCCTCCACTTT.

This clonotype was counted at least ten times. The chain couples TRBV20-1 to TRBJ1-1; the D gene is possibly TRBD1 (5 bases). The CDR3 is 11 residues long. Germline loops: CDR1 DFQATT, CDR2 SNEGSKA (reference sequence). The CDR3 nucleotides are TGCAGGATCGGACAGAACACTGAAGCTTTCTTT. This encodes CRIGQNTEAFF.

The chain combines TRBV7-9 with TRBJ2-3; the match to TRBD2 covers 10 bases. The V and J ends lost 3 bases and 2 bases, in that order; junction bases with no gene match: 11. The V gene's germline CDR1 is SEHNR and CDR2 FQNEAQ (reference sequence). CDR3 length equals 18 residues. CDR3 region: CASSLKVSSGGNTDTQYF. In nucleotides, the CDR3 is TGTGCCAGCAGCTTGAAAGTGTCTAGCGGGGGAAACACAGATACGCAGTATTTT.

The J gene is TRBJ2-3, the V gene TRBV27; possibly TRBD1 for D (6 bases). The V gene lost 4 bases and the J gene lost 4 bases, with 12 bases spanning the gap. Germline-derived CDR1 and CDR2 are MNHEY and SMNVEV (reference sequence). The CDR3 is 14 residues long. CDR3 nucleotides: TGTGCCAGCAGTTCCCCAGGGGTTTCAGATACGCAGTATTTT. This encodes CASSSPGVSDTQYF.

This chain joins TRBV20-1 and TRBJ2-7, with 11 bases matching TRBD1. The CDR3 totals 16 residues. After removal of 5 bases from V and 2 bases from J, the junction contained 11 bases not matched to a gene. Per the germline V gene, CDR1 is DFQATT and CDR2 is SNEGSKA (reference sequence). CDR3 bases: TGCAGTGCTCATAACCGGGACAGGGGGGGGACCTACGAGCAGTACTTC. It translates to CSAHNRDRGGTYEQYF.

The chain carries TRBV24-1 and TRBJ2-2, with D unresolved. Trimming took off 6 bases at V and 5 bases at J, with 12 bases between the two ends. Germline CDR1 KGHDR, CDR2 SFDVKD. The CDR3 extends over 14 amino acids. The CDR3 sequence: CATSTPTVTGELFF. DNA for the CDR3: TGTGCCACCAGTACGCCGACGGTGACCGGGGAGCTGTTTTTT.

This clonotype has at least ten counts. The chain links TRBV28 to TRBJ2-7, with D unclear. There are 12 residues in the CDR3. Germline values: CDR1 MDHEN, CDR2 SYDVKM. V lost 6 bases and J lost 6, with 12 bases in between. The CDR3 protein is CASRSILLEQYF. DNA of the CDR3: TGTGCCAGCAGATCTATACTTCTCGAGCAGTACTTC. Looking up the rest from reference TRBV28 and TRBJ2-7 gives the full variable domain: DVKVTQSSRYLVKRTGEKVFLECVQDMDHENMFWYRQDPGLGLRLIYFSYDVKMKEKGDIPEGYSVSREKKERFSLILESASTNQTSMYLCASRSILLEQYFGPGTRLTVT.

The rearrangement joins TRBV30 to TRBJ1-1; possible D gene TRBD1, 6 bases. From germline, CDR1 is GTSNPN and CDR2 SVGIG (reference sequence). The CDR3 loop spans 15 amino acids. V was trimmed by 1 base and J by 5 bases, leaving 17 bases between them. The CDR3 spells CAWSDTGISSTEAFF. In DNA, the CDR3 is TGTGCCTGGAGTGATACAGGGATATCGAGTACTGAAGCTTTCTTT.

This clonotype has ten or more counts. CDR3 sequence (DNA): TGCAGTGCTAGGCATCAGCGGGGGGGCCACACCGGGGAGCTGTTTTTT. Residues: CSARHQRGGHTGELFF. The rearrangement uses TRBV20-1 and TRBJ2-2, with TRBD2 identical over 10 bases. The CDR3 is 16 amino acids. Germline V CDR1 and CDR2: DFQATT, SNEGSKA (reference sequence). V lost 3 bases, J lost 3 bases, and 7 bases stayed unmatched.